This T cell receptor beta chain was profiled in a study of blood T cell repertoires in COVID-19. Overall study: The samples span acute and convalescent COVID-19 from the United States, Italy and Spain. PBMCs, B-cell-depleted T cells, or T cells were the source of the cDNA or gDNA that made up the material.

This CDR3 is 14 amino acids long. Per the germline V gene, CDR1 is SQVTM and CDR2 is ANQGSEA. The V and J ends lost 4 bases and 2 bases respectively, with 12 bases between them. In the authors' workflow: Estimation of nucleated cell counts was performed using reference gene primer amplification. The assay was immunoSEQ multiplex PCR, and TCRdb's table has in-frame clones only and misses some. From that table come the V and J calls and clone size; the DNA was used to work out D and trimming. The top ten clones hold 2.2% of a sample with 200,000 to 250,000 clones, roughly 90% of them seen once. This clone came up once.

This TCR was sampled from a woman aged 50 to 65 with acute or convalescent COVID-19. The chain has TRBV29-1 and TRBJ1-3; possibly TRBD1 for D (5 bases). The sequenced material came from peripheral blood. Here the CDR3 reads CSVVGQGAGNTIYF. CDR3 coding DNA: TGCAGCGTTGTCGGCCAGGGTGCTGGAAACACCATATATTTT.